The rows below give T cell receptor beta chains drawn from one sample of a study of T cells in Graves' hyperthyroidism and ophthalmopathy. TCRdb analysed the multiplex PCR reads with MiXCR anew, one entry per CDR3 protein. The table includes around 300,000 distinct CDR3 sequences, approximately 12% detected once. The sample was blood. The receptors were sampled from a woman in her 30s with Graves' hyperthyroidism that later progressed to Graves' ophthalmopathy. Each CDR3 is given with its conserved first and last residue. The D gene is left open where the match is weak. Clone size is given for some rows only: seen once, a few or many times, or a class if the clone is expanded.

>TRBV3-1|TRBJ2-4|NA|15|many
CASSLASEAKNIQYF
TGTGCCAGCAGCCTAGCGTCCGAAGCCAAAAACATTCAGTACTTC
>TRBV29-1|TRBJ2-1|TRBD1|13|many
CSERQGSYNEQFF
TGCAGCGAGAGACAGGGGTCCTACAATGAGCAGTTCTTC
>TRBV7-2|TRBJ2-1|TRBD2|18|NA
CASSAYLTGTSAYNEQFF
TGTGCCAGCAGCGCGTACCTAACCGGGACTAGCGCCTACAATGAGCAGTTCTTC
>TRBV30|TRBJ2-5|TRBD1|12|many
CAWSGQGGTQYF
TGTGCCTGGAGTGGACAGGGGGGGACCCAGTACTTC
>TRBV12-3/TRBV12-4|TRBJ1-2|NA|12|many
CASSFGENGYTF
TGTGCCAGCAGCTTTGGGGAGAATGGCTACACCTTC
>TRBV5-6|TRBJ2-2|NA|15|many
CASSLWQAGTGELFF
TGTGCCAGCAGCTTGTGGCAGGCTGGCACCGGGGAGCTGTTTTTT
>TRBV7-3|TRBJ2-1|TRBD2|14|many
CASSSGLAGDEQFF
TGTGCCAGCAGCTCGGGACTAGCGGGAGATGAGCAGTTCTTC
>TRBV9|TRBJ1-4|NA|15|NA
CASSVAPGQGGKLFF
TGTGCCAGCAGCGTAGCTCCGGGGCAAGGAGGAAAACTGTTTTTT
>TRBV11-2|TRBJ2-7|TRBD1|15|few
CASSRTGTGSGEQYF
TGTGCCAGCAGCCGAACCGGGACAGGATCGGGTGAGCAGTACTTC
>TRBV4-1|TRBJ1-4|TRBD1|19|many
CASSQAKGTGAAGLEKLFF
TGCGCCAGCAGCCAAGCCAAAGGGACAGGGGCGGCAGGGCTTGAAAAACTGTTTTTT
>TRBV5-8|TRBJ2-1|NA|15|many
CASSRAVEIYNEQFF
TGTGCCAGCAGCAGGGCGGTAGAGATTTACAATGAGCAGTTCTTC
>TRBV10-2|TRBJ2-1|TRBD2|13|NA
CASTGLASNEQFF
TGCGCCAGCACCGGACTAGCGAGCAATGAGCAGTTCTTC
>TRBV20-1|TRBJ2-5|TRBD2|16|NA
CSAREPSGVLQETQYF
TGCAGTGCTAGAGAGCCTAGCGGGGTACTACAAGAGACCCAGTACTTC
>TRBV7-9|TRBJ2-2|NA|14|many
CASRTADHPGELFF
TGTGCCAGCAGAACGGCGGACCATCCCGGGGAGCTGTTTTTT
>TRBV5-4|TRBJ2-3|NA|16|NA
CASSLVPGGPTDTQYF
TGTGCCAGCAGCTTGGTTCCGGGGGGCCCCACAGATACGCAGTATTTT
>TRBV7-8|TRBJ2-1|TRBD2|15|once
CASSSGGGRPGEQFF
TGTGCCAGCAGCTCGGGGGGAGGGAGACCTGGTGAGCAGTTCTTC
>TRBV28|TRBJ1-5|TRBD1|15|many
CASRRTGAKNQPQHF
TGTGCCAGCAGAAGGACAGGGGCTAAAAATCAGCCCCAGCATTTT
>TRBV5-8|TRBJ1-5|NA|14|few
CASSEGLSNQPQHF
TGTGCCAGCAGCGAGGGACTGAGCAATCAGCCCCAGCATTTT
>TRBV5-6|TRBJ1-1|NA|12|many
CASSLWATEAFF
TGTGCCAGCAGCTTGTGGGCCACTGAAGCTTTCTTT
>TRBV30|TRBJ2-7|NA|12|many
CAWGHVTYEQYF
TGTGCCTGGGGACACGTTACCTACGAGCAGTACTTC
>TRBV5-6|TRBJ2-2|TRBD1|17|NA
CASSLIRGQGYTGELFF
TGTGCCAGCAGCTTGATTAGGGGGCAGGGGTACACCGGGGAGCTGTTTTTT
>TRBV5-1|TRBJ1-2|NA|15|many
CASSLASTSIYGYTF
TGCGCCAGCAGCTTGGCATCGACAAGCATTTATGGCTACACCTTC
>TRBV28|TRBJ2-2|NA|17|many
CASSLDSPQKNTGELFF
TGTGCCAGCAGTTTGGACAGCCCGCAAAAGAACACCGGGGAGCTGTTTTTT
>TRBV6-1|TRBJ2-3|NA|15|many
CASAPGAFSTDTQYF
TGTGCCAGTGCACCGGGGGCATTCAGCACAGATACGCAGTATTTT
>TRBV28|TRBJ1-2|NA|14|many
CASSSVGENYGYTF
TGTGCCAGCAGTTCGGTGGGGGAGAACTATGGCTACACCTTC
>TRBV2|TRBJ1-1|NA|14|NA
CASSARGWNTEAFF
TGTGCCAGCAGTGCACGGGGGTGGAACACTGAAGCTTTCTTT
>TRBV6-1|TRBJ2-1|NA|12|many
CASSSNYNEQFF
TGTGCCAGCAGTTCCAACTACAATGAGCAGTTCTTC
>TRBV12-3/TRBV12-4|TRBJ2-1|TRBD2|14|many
CASSASGIYNEQFF
TGTGCCAGCAGTGCTAGCGGGATCTATAATGAGCAGTTCTTC
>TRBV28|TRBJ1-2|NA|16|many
CASSLSTRTSGYGYTF
TGTGCCAGCAGTTTATCAACCCGGACCTCTGGCTATGGCTACACCTTC
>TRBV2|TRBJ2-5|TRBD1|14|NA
CASGGQVQRESQYF
TGTGCCAGCGGAGGACAGGTTCAGCGAGAGAGCCAGTACTTC
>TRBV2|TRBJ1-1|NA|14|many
CASSGGRTNTEAFF
TGTGCCAGCAGTGGGGGACGGACAAACACTGAAGCTTTCTTT
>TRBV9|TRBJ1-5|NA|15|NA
CASSVDPYSNQPQHF
TGTGCCAGCAGCGTAGACCCCTATAGCAATCAGCCCCAGCATTTT
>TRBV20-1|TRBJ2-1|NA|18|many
CSARVNWVPGLTMNEQFF
TGCAGTGCTAGAGTCAACTGGGTCCCGGGACTGACGATGAATGAGCAGTTCTTC
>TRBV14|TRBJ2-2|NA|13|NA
CASSRGRTGELFF
TGTGCCAGCAGCCGAGGCCGAACCGGGGAGCTGTTTTTT
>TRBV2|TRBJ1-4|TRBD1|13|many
CASSATGREKLFF
TGTGCCAGCAGTGCGACAGGGAGGGAAAAACTGTTTTTT
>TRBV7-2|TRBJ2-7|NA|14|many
CASSLAGQTVEQYF
TGTGCCAGCAGCTTAGCGGGACAAACAGTGGAGCAGTACTTC
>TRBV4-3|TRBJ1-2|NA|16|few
CASSHKWEQGENGYTF
TGCGCCAGCAGCCACAAATGGGAACAGGGTGAGAATGGCTACACCTTC
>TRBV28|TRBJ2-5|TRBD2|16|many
CASSPSILAGQETQYF
TGTGCCAGCAGTCCTTCTATACTAGCGGGGCAAGAGACCCAGTACTTC
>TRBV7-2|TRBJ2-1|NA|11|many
CASSRFDEQFF
TGTGCCAGCAGCAGGTTCGATGAGCAGTTCTTC
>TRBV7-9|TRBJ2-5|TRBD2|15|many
CASSFAGGTTRAQYF
TGTGCCAGCAGTTTTGCGGGAGGGACTACCAGGGCCCAGTACTTC
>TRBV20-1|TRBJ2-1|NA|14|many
CSPLGGIKDNEQFF
TGCAGTCCCTTAGGGGGGATTAAGGACAATGAGCAGTTCTTC
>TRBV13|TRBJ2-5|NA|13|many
CASSLEGEETQYF
TGTGCCAGCAGCTTAGAGGGAGAAGAGACCCAGTACTTC
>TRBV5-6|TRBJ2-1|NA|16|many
CASSRLTGTSLREQFF
TGTGCCAGCAGCCGCCTTACCGGGACCAGTCTCCGTGAGCAGTTCTTC
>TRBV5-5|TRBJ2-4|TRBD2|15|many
CASSLSGAGGVIQYF
TGTGCCAGCAGCTTGTCGGGGGCGGGAGGTGTCATTCAGTACTTC
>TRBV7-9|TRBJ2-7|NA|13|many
CASSLGGGYEQYF
TGTGCCAGCAGCTTAGGTGGCGGCTACGAGCAGTACTTC
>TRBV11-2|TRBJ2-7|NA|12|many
CASSLRPTEQYF
TGTGCCAGCAGCTTAAGGCCAACCGAGCAGTACTTC
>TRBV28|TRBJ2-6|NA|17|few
CASTTNIQGTGANVLTF
TGTGCCAGCACTACCAATATACAGGGAACAGGGGCCAACGTCCTGACTTTC
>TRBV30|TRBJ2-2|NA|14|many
CAWSWVPNTGELFF
TGTGCCTGGAGTTGGGTGCCGAACACCGGGGAGCTGTTTTTT
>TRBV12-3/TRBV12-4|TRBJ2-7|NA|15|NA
CASSFKGTAGYEQYF
TGTGCCAGCAGTTTCAAAGGGACAGCGGGCTACGAGCAGTACTTC
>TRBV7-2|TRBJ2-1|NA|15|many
CASSLRRAQNHEQFF
TGTGCCAGCAGCTTGCGCAGGGCACAGAACCATGAGCAGTTCTTC
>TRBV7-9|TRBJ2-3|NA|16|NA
CASSLTGVTPFYTQYF
TGCGCCAGCAGCTTGACGGGGGTTACGCCATTCTATACGCAGTATTTT
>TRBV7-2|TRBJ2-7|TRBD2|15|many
CASSYPTSGNYEQYF
TGTGCCAGCAGTTACCCGACTAGCGGGAACTACGAGCAGTACTTC